These 10 T cell receptor beta chains share one sample of origin, sequenced in a study of CD8 T cells in Susac syndrome. Random-hexamer reverse transcription was applied to about 0.45 to 1 ug RNA. TCRdb reprocessed the immunoSEQ multiplex PCR reads with MiXCR, giving one entry per CDR3 protein. This table has under 150,000 distinct CDR3 sequences, roughly 94% appearing once. Sequencing input: CD4+ T cells from PBMCs. The receptors here all came from a human donor with multiple sclerosis.

V usage is TRBV7-8 and J usage is TRBJ2-7, with D perhaps matching TRBD2 (5 bases). CDR1 and CDR2 (germline): SGHVS, FQNEAQ. The CDR3 spans 15 residues. Trimming shortened V by 2 bases and J by 3 bases, and 14 bases separated the two germline ends. The chain's CDR3 is CASSLSPPGIYEQYF. CDR3 nucleotide sequence: TGTGCCAGCAGCTTATCCCCCCCGGGGATCTACGAGCAGTACTTC.

The J gene is TRBJ1-1, the V gene TRBV20-1, with TRBD1 identical over 8 bases. The germline V gene encodes CDR1 DFQATT and CDR2 SNEGSKA (reference sequence). V lost 6 bases and J lost 0; bases outside the gene matches: 9. The CDR3 contains 15 residues. The CDR3 sequence: CSASNPGQVNTEAFF. The CDR3 bases are TGCAGTGCCAGTAACCCGGGACAGGTGAACACTGAAGCTTTCTTT.

The CDR3 is CASSQSRDTDTQYF. The CDR3 bases are TGTGCCAGCAGCCAGTCCAGGGACACAGATACGCAGTATTTT. J is TRBJ2-3 and V is TRBV3-1, with D possibly matching TRBD1 (5 bases). CDR1 and CDR2 (germline): LGHDT, YNNKEL (reference sequence). Trimming took off 3 bases at V and 2 bases at J, with 9 bases between the two ends. The CDR3 sequence is 14 residues long.

The chain has TRBV7-3 and TRBJ2-6, with D possibly TRBD2 on 5 matching bases. The CDR3 has 14 residues. Trimming removed 5 bases at V and 0 bases at J, with 5 bases between. The germline V gene has CDR1 SGHTA and CDR2 FQGTGA. The DNA for the CDR3 is TGTGCCAGCAGCCGGGACTCTGGGGCCAACGTCCTGACTTTC. Its protein is CASSRDSGANVLTF. Filled out from reference TRBV7-3 and TRBJ2-6, the complete variable domain reads GAGVSQTPSNKVTEKGKYVELRCDPISGHTALYWYRQSLGQGPEFLIYFQGTGAADDSGLPNDRFFAVRPEGSVSTLKIQRTERGDSAVYLCASSRDSGANVLTFGAGSRLTVL.

This clonotype appeared a single time. The rearrangement uses TRBV28 and TRBJ1-1; D unclear. The germline CDR1 and CDR2 sequences are MDHEN and SYDVKM. V shed 8 bases and J shed 5 bases, with 15 bases lying between them. The CDR3 totals 13 residues. CDR3: CASRTREETEAFF. CDR3 DNA: TGTGCCAGCCGCACGCGGGAGGAGACTGAAGCTTTCTTT.

The chain joins TRBV30 to TRBJ2-7; no firm D call. This CDR3 is built from 13 residues. Germline CDR1 GTSNPN, CDR2 SVGIG (reference sequence). V shed 5 bases and J shed 2 bases, with 13 bases lying between them. The CDR3 region is CAWAVKGAYEQYF. CDR3 DNA sequence: TGTGCCTGGGCCGTAAAGGGCGCCTACGAGCAGTACTTC.

V and J are TRBV29-1 and TRBJ1-1; no definite D call. There are 12 residues in the CDR3. Germline CDR1 SQVTM, CDR2 ANQGSEA. V lost 6 bases and J 1 base, leaving 9 bases between the germline ends. The DNA for the CDR3 is TGCAGCGTGGCGATATCGAACACTGAAGCTTTCTTT. Protein: CSVAISNTEAFF.

This clonotype was observed a few times. The rearrangement uses TRBV7-9 and TRBJ1-1; D is unresolved. The CDR3 length is 11 residues. Trimming left V 5 bases short and J 8 bases short, with 9 bases between. Per the germline V gene, CDR1 is SEHNR and CDR2 is FQNEAQ (reference sequence). The CDR3: CASSGGLEAFF. In nucleotides, the CDR3 is TGTGCCAGCAGCGGCGGGTTGGAAGCTTTCTTT. Variable domain in full (rest from reference TRBV7-9 and TRBJ1-1): DTGVSQNPRHKITKRGQNVTFRCDPISEHNRLYWYRQTLGQGPEFLTYFQNEAQLEKSRLLSDRFSAERPKGSFSTLEIQRTEQGDSAMYLCASSGGLEAFFGQGTRLTVV.

This chain uses TRBV12-5 with TRBJ2-1, with D tentatively TRBD1 or TRBD2 (5 bases each). The CDR3 is 16 amino acids. Trimming left V 0 bases short and J 0 bases short, with 9 bases between. The germline CDR1 and CDR2 sequences are LGHNT and FRNRAP. CDR3 residues: CASGLVLGGSYNEQFF. The CDR3 DNA reads TGTGCTAGTGGTTTGGTACTTGGGGGCTCCTACAATGAGCAGTTCTTC.

The chain is built from TRBV20-1 and TRBJ1-5, with D possibly being TRBD1 (6 bases). This CDR3 has 16 amino acids. Trimming pared 3 bases from V and 6 bases from J, leaving 21 bases between. Germline V gene sequence: CDR1 DFQATT, CDR2 SNEGSKA (reference sequence). In DNA, the CDR3 is TGCAGTGCTAGGCCCAATACCGGGACATGGGGTCAGCCCCAGCATTTT. It yields the protein CSARPNTGTWGQPQHF.